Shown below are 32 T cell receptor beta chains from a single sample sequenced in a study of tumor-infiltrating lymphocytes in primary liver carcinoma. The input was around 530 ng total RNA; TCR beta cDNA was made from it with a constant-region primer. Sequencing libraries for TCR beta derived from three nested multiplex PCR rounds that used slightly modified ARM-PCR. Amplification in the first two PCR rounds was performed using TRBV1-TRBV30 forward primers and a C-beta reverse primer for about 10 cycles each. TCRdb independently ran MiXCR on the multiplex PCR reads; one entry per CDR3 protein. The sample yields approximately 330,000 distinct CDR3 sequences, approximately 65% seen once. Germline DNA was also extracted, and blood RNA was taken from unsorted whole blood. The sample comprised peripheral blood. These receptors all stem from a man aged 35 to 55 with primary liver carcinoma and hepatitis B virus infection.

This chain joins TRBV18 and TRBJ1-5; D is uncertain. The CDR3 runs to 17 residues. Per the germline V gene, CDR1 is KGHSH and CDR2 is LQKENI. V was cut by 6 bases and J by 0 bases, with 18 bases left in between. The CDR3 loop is CASSLTALSYSNQPQHF. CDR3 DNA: TGTGCCAGCTCTCTCACGGCACTGTCATATAGCAATCAGCCCCAGCATTTT.

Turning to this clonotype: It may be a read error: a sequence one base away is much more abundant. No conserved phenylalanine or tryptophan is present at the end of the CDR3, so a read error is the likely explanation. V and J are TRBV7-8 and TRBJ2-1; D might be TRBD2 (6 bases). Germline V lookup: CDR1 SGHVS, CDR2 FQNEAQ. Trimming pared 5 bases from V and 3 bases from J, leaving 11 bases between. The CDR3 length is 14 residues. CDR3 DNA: TGTGCCAGCAGCGGAAGACTAGACTACAATGAGCAGTTCTCC. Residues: CASSGRLDYNEQFS.

CDR3 region: CASSPRTRTYEQYF. The CDR3 bases are TGTGCCAGCTCACCACGGACAAGAACGTACGAGCAGTACTTC. The V call is TRBV18, the J call TRBJ2-7; D might be TRBD1 (5 bases). The V gene's germline CDR1 is KGHSH and CDR2 LQKENI. CDR3 size: 14 residues. V was cut by 1 base and J by 4 bases, with 11 bases left in between.

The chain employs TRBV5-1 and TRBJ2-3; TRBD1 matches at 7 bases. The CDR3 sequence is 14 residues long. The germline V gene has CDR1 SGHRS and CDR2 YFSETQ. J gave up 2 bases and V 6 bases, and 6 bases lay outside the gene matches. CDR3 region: CASTLGTVTDTQYF. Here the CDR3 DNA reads TGCGCCAGCACCTTAGGGACAGTCACAGATACGCAGTATTTT.

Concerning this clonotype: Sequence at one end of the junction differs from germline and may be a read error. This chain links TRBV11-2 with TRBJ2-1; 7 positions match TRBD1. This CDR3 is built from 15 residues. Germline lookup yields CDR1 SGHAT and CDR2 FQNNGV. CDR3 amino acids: CVSSPDRASWSPQFF. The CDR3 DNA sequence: TGTGTCAGCAGTCCCGACAGGGCTAGCTGGAGCCCCCAGTTCTTC.

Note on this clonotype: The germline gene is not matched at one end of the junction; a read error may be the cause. The CDR3 is CASSQDSYPGCDYCYTF. The CDR3 bases are TGTGCCAGCAGCCAAGATTCGTATCCAGGGTGCGACTATTGCTACACCTTC. The J gene is TRBJ1-2, the V gene TRBV4-2; TRBD1 might be the D (5 bases). This CDR3 has 17 amino acids. CDR1 is LGHNA, CDR2 YNFKEQ, per germline.

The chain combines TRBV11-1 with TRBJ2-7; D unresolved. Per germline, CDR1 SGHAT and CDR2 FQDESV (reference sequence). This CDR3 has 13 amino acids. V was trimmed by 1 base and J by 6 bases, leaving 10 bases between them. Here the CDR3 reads CASSLGLGLEQYF. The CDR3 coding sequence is TGTGCCAGCAGCTTAGGACTGGGCCTCGAGCAGTACTTC.

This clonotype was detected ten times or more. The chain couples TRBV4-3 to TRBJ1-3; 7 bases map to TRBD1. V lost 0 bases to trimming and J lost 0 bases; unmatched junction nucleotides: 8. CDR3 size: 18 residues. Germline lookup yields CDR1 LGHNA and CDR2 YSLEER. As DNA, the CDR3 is TGCGCCAGCAGCCAAGATTGGGCAGGGGGAGCCTCTGGAAACACCATATATTTT. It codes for CASSQDWAGGASGNTIYF.

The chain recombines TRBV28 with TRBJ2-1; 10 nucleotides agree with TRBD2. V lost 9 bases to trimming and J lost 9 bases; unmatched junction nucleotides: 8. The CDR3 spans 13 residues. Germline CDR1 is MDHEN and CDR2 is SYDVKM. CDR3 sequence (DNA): TGTGCCAGTGGGACTAGCGCAGTCGGTGAGCAGTTCTTC. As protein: CASGTSAVGEQFF.

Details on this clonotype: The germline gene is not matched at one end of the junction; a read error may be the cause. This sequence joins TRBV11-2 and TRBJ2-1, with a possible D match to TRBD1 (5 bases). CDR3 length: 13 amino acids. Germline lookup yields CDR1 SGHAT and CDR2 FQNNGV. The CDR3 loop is CANSPVGRNEQFF. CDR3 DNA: TGTGCCAACAGCCCTGTGGGGCGAAATGAGCAGTTCTTC.

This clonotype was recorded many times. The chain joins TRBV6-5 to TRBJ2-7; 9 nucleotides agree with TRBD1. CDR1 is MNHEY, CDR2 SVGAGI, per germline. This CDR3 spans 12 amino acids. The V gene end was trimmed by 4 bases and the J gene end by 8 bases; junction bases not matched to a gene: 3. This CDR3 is CASSFTGGKQYF. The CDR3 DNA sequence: TGTGCCAGCAGTTTTACAGGGGGCAAGCAGTACTTC.

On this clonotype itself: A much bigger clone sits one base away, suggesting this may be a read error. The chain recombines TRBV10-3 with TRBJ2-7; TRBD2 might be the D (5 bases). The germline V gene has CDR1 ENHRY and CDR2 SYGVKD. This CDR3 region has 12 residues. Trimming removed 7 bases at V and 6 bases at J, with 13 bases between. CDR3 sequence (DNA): TGTGCCATCACCGATGGACTGGGCGAGCAGTACTTC. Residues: CAITDGLGEQYF.

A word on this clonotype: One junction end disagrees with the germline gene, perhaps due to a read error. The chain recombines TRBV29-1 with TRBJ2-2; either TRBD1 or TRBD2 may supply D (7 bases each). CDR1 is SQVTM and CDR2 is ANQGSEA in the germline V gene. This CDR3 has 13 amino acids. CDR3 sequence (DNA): TGCAGCGTTGGGCGGGAGCACACAGGGGAGCTGTCTTTT. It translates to CSVGREHTGELSF.

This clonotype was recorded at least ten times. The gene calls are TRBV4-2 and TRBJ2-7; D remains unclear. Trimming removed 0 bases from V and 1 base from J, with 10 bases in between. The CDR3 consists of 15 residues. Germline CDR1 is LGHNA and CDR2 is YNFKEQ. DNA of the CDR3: TGTGCCAGCAGCCAAGATCGGGTTGCATCCTACGAGCAGTACTTC. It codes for CASSQDRVASYEQYF.

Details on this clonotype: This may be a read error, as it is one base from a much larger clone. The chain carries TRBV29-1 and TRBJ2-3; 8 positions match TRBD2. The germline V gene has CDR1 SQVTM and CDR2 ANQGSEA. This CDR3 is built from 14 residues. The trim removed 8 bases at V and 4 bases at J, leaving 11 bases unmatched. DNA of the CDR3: TGCAGCCCTGGCCAGCGGGAGAGCGCAGATACGCAGTATTTT. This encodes CSPGQRESADTQYF.

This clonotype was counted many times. The CDR3 sequence: CASARSESYGYTF. The CDR3 region has the DNA TGTGCCAGCGCTAGGAGCGAGAGCTATGGCTACACCTTC. V usage is TRBV6-1 and J usage is TRBJ1-2; D not resolved. Trimming shortened V by 8 bases and J by 4 bases, and 14 bases separated the two germline ends. The CDR3 length is 13 residues. Germline CDR1 and CDR2: MNHNS and SASEGT.

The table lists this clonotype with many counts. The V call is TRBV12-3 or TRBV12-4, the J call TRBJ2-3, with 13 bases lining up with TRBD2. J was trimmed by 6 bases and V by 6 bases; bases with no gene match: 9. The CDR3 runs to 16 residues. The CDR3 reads CASSPGLAGWSDTQYF. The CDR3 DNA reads TGTGCCAGCAGCCCGGGACTAGCGGGATGGTCTGATACGCAGTATTTT.

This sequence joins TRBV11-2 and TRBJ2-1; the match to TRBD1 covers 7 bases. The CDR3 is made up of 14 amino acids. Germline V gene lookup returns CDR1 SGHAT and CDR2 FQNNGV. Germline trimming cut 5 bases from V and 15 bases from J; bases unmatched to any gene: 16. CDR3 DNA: TGTGCCAGCAGCCGGACAGGTCAGAACAATGATCGGTTCTTC. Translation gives CASSRTGQNNDRFF.

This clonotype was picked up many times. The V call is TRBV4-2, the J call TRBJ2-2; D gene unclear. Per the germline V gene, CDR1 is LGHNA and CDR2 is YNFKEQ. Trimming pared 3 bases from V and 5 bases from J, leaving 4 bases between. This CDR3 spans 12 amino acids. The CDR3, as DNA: TGTGCCAGCAGCCAGACGACCGGGGAGCTGTTTTTT. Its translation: CASSQTTGELFF.

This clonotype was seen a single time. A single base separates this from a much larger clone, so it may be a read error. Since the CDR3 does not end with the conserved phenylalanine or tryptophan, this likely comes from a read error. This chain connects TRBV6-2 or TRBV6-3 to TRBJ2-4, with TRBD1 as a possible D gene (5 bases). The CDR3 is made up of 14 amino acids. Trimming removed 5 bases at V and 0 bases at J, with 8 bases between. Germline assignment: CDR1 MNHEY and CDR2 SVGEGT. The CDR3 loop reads CASSNQGAKNIQYL. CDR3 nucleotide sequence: TGTGCCAGCAGTAATCAGGGAGCCAAAAACATTCAGTACCTC.

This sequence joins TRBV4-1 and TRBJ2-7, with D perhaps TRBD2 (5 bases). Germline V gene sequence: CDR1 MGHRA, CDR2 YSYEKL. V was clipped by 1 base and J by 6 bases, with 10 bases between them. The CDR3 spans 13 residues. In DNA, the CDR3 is TGCGCCAGCAGCCAAGCGGTAGCGTTCGAGCAGTACTTC. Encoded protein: CASSQAVAFEQYF.

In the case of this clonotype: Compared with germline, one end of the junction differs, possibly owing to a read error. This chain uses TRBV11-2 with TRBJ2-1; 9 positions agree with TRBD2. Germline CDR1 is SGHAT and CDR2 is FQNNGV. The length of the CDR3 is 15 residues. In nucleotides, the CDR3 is TGTGCCAGCAACTTTAGAGGGACTAGCTACAATGAGAAGTTCTTC. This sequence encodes CASNFRGTSYNEKFF.

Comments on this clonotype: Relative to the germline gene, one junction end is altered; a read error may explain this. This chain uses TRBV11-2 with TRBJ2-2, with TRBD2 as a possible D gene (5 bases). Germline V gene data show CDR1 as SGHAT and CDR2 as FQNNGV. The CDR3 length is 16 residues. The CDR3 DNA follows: TGTGCCAGCATCGATAGACGGAATCGGCGGTCCGGGGAGATGTTTTTT. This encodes CASIDRRNRRSGEMFF.

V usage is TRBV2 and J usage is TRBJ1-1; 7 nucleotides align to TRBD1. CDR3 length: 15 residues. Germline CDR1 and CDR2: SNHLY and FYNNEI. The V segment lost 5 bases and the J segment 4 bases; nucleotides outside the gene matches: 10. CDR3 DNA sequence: TGTGCCAGCAGTCTCCTGACAGGGCGGTCCACTGAAGCTTTCTTT. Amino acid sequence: CASSLLTGRSTEAFF. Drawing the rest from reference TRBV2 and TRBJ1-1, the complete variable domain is EPEVTQTPSHQVTQMGQEVILRCVPISNHLYFYWYRQILGQKVEFLVSFYNNEISEKSEIFDDQFSVERPDGSNFTLKIRSTKLEDSAMYFCASSLLTGRSTEAFFGQGTRLTVV.

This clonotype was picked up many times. CDR3 loop: CASGFPPYNEQFF. The CDR3 DNA sequence: TGTGCTAGTGGTTTTCCCCCCTACAATGAGCAGTTCTTC. The V call is TRBV12-5, the J call TRBJ2-1; D is unresolved. V was clipped by 3 bases and J by 2 bases, with 5 bases between them. This CDR3 comprises 13 residues. Germline V gene sequence: CDR1 LGHNT, CDR2 FRNRAP. Based on the CDR3 plus reference TRBV12-5 and TRBJ2-1, the full variable domain is DARVTQTPRHKVTEMGQEVTMRCQPILGHNTVFWYRQTMMQGLELLAYFRNRAPLDDSGMPKDRFSAEMPDATLATLKIQPSEPRDSAVYFCASGFPPYNEQFFGPGTRLTVL.

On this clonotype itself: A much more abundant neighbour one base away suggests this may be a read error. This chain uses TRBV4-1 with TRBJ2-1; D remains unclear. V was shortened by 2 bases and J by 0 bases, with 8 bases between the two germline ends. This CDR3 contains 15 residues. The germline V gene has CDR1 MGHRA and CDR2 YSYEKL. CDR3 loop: CASSQLPNSYNEQFF. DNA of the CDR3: TGCGCCAGCAGCCAACTACCGAACTCCTACAATGAGCAGTTCTTC.

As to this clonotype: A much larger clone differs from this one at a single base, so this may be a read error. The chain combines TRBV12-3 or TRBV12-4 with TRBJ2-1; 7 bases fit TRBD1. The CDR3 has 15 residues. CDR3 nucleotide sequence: TGTACCAGCAGTATACAGGGGAGCTCCTACAATGAGCAGTTCTTC. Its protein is CTSSIQGSSYNEQFF.

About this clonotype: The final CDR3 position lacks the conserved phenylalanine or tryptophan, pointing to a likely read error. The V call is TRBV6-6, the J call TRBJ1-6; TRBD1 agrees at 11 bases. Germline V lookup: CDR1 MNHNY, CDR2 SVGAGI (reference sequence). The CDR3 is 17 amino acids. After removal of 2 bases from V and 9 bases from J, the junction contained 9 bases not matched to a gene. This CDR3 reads CASSYPPTGTGGSPLHL. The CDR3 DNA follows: TGTGCCAGCAGTTACCCTCCAACCGGGACAGGGGGTTCACCCCTCCACCTT.

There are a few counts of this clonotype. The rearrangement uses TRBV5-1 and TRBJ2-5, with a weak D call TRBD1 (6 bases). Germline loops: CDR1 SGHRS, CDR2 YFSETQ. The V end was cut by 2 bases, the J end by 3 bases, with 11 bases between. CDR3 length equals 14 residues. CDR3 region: CASSLQGAEETQYF. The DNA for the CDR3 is TGCGCCAGCAGCTTACAGGGAGCTGAAGAGACCCAGTACTTC.

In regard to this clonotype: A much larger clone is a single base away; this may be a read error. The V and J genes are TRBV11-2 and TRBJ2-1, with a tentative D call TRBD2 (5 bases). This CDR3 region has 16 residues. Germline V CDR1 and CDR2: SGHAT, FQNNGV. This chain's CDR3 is CASSLDPYTSSNEQLF. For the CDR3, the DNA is TGTGCCAGCAGCTTAGATCCCTATACTAGTTCCAATGAGCAGCTCTTC. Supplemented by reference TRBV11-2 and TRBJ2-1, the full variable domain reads EAGVAQSPRYKIIEKRQSVAFWCNPISGHATLYWYQQILGQGPKLLIQFQNNGVVDDSQLPKDRFSAERLKGVDSTLKIQPAKLEDSAVYLCASSLDPYTSSNEQLFGPGTRLTVL.

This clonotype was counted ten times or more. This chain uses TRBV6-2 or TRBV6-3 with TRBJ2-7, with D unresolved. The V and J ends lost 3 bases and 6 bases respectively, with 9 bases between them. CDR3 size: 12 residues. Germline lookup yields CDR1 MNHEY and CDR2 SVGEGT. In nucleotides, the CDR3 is TGTGCCAGCAGTTATTTCCGCCGCGAGCAGTACTTC. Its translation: CASSYFRREQYF.

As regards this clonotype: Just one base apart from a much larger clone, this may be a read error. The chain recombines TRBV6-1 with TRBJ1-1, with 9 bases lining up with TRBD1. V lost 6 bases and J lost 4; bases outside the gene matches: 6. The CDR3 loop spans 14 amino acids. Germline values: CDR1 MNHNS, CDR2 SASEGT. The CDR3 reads CASRPWTGVTEAFF. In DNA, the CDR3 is TGTGCCAGCAGGCCCTGGACAGGGGTCACTGAAGCTTTCTTT.